This T cell receptor (beta chain) is from a study of CD8+ T cells in alopecia areata. In each case, RNA was isolated and then reverse transcribed into cDNA as the sequencing template. Generated by immunoSEQ multiplex PCR, the TCRdb table keeps only in-frame clones and is missing some. This sample carries over 150,000 clones, approximately 60% of them seen once, and the ten largest clones take approximately 15%. Germline V lookup: CDR1 SEHNR, CDR2 FQNEAQ (reference sequence). The length of the CDR3 is 12 residues. V lost 5 bases and J lost 9, with 13 bases in between. As to treatment: oral pan-JAK inhibitor, 5-10 mg twice daily.

The receptor was isolated from a human donor with alopecia areata. The sequenced sample was CD4+ T cells sorted from blood, obtained at week 24, from a patient treated with tofacitinib. The V and J genes are TRBV7-9 and TRBJ1-2; no clear D. The CDR3 bases are TGTGCCAGCAGCCCCCTACTCGGAAGCTACACCTTC. Amino acid sequence: CASSPLLGSYTF.